This T cell receptor (beta chain) emerged from a study of blood T cell repertoires in COVID-19. For the study at large: Acute-phase and convalescent COVID-19 samples originated in the United States, Italy and Spain. Sample material is recorded as cDNA or gDNA derived from T cells, B-cell-depleted T cells, or PBMCs.

Germline V CDR1 and CDR2: SGHTA, FQGTGA. The V gene end was trimmed by 3 bases and the J gene end by 4 bases; junction bases not matched to a gene: 6. The CDR3 loop spans 17 amino acids. As handled by the study authors: Quantification of nucleated cells was approximated via reference gene primer amplification. Sequencing used immunoSEQ multiplex PCR; TCRdb keeps in-frame clones, though not all of them. V, J and clone size derive from that table, while D and trimming were established from the DNA sequence. The sample lists a few hundred thousand clones, 80% to 90% occurring once. The sequenced material came from peripheral blood. The sequence came from a woman of 80 years or more with active or convalescent COVID-19. The genes are TRBV7-3 and TRBJ2-1; TRBD2 matches at 13 bases. CDR3 loop: CASSFVPGLAGYNEQFF. CDR3 nucleotides: TGTGCCAGCAGCTTCGTCCCGGGACTAGCGGGGTACAATGAGCAGTTCTTC.